The subject of this entry is one T cell receptor beta chain. Its antigen is as yet unknown. This sample stems from a study of T cell responses to AZD1222 COVID-19 vaccine. Assay used: immunoSEQ multiplex PCR; TCRdb lists only in-frame clones, some missing. Of about 180,000 clones in the sample, around 90% are singletons; the top ten hold 1.5% to 2%. General study points: Repertoire collection took place solely once the T cell response had peaked. Seropositive AZD1222 recipients at baseline numbered only five or six. Dominant CD4 TCR responses targeted spike regions 160-218 and 743-854.

This CDR3 comprises 16 residues. V lost 0 bases and J 4 bases, leaving 14 bases between the germline ends. Germline lookup yields CDR1 SGDLS and CDR2 YYNGEE. Doses given second, at about 4 or about 12 weeks, were pooled. The sequence came from an adult who received the AZD1222 COVID-19 vaccine. The sample consisted of peripheral blood, taken 28 days after the second AZD1222 dose. This rearrangement joins TRBV9 to TRBJ2-1; perhaps TRBD2 as D (5 bases). Here the CDR3 reads CASSVVGQSGYNEQFF. The CDR3 DNA follows: TGTGCCAGCAGCGTAGTGGGCCAATCGGGGTACAATGAGCAGTTCTTC.